One sample yielded the 9 T cell receptor beta chains listed below, sequenced in a study of CD8 T cells in Susac syndrome. Reverse transcription of about 0.5 to 1 ug RNA used random hexamers. TCRdb re-called the immunoSEQ multiplex PCR reads through MiXCR, storing one row per CDR3 protein. This sample carries some 150,000 distinct CDR3 sequences, approximately 96% of them seen once, and the ten largest clones take around 0.15%. Sequencing was carried out using CD4+ T cells from PBMCs. These receptor sequences come from a human donor with Susac syndrome.

The chain combines TRBV20-1 with TRBJ2-3; D unresolved. The length of the CDR3 is 10 residues. V was pared by 5 bases and J by 5 bases, with 5 bases between. Germline values: CDR1 DFQATT, CDR2 SNEGSKA (reference sequence). CDR3 nucleotides: TGCAGTGCTGATAGAGATACGCAGTATTTT. This translates into CSADRDTQYF.

V is TRBV12-3 or TRBV12-4 and J is TRBJ2-7; 12 bases map to TRBD1. The V gene end was trimmed by 5 bases and the J gene end by 6 bases; junction bases not matched to a gene: 8. The CDR3 totals 15 residues. The DNA for the CDR3 is TGTGCCAGCAGTCCTCGGGGACAGGGGGCCTCCGAGCAGTACTTC. Protein product: CASSPRGQGASEQYF.

The rearrangement joins TRBV29-1 to TRBJ1-5; D perhaps matches TRBD1 (5 bases). CDR1 and CDR2 from the germline V gene are SQVTM and ANQGSEA. This CDR3 contains 13 residues. The V end was cut by 3 bases, the J end by 7 bases, with 13 bases between. CDR3 loop: CSVDRGEGQPQHF. The CDR3 nucleotides read TGCAGCGTTGACAGAGGGGAAGGGCAGCCCCAGCATTTT.

The rearrangement uses TRBV5-1 and TRBJ2-1; D is perhaps TRBD1 (6 bases). The CDR3 totals 15 residues. Between the trimmed V and J ends, which lost 2 bases and 7 bases, there was a span of 16 bases. Germline V gives CDR1 SGHRS, CDR2 YFSETQ. This CDR3 is CASSFSQGYFNEQFF. The DNA for the CDR3 is TGCGCCAGCAGCTTTAGCCAGGGGTATTTTAATGAGCAGTTCTTC.

This chain joins TRBV25-1 and TRBJ1-4; D uncertain. CDR1 is MGHDK and CDR2 is SYGVNS in the germline V gene. V lost 4 bases to trimming and J lost 4 bases, with 16 bases between them. There are 16 residues in the CDR3. The CDR3 sequence is CASSGAEVKGNEKLFF. CDR3 coding DNA: TGTGCCAGCAGTGGGGCAGAGGTGAAGGGTAATGAAAAACTGTTTTTT. Together with reference TRBV25-1 and TRBJ1-4, the CDR3 gives the full variable domain: EADIYQTPRYLVIGTGKKITLECSQTMGHDKMYWYQQDPGMELHLIHYSYGVNSTEKGDLSSESTVSRIRTEHFPLTLESARPSHTSQYLCASSGAEVKGNEKLFFGSGTQLSVL.

The chain is built from TRBV15 and TRBJ2-7; either TRBD1 or TRBD2 may supply D (6 bases each). The CDR3 has 16 amino acids. With 0 bases removed from V and 2 bases from J, the gap between germline ends came to 14 bases. The germline gives CDR1 LNHNV, CDR2 YYDKDF (reference sequence). The CDR3 DNA reads as TGTGCCACCAGCAGAGATCTGGGGGGCGCAACCTACGAGCAGTACTTC. Protein: CATSRDLGGATYEQYF. The variable domain in full, completed from reference TRBV15 and TRBJ2-7, reads DAMVIQNPRYQVTQFGKPVTLSCSQTLNHNVMYWYQQKSSQAPKLLFHYYDKDFNNEADTPDNFQSRRPNTSFCFLDIRSPGLGDTAMYLCATSRDLGGATYEQYFGPGTRLTVT.

The chain joins TRBV6-6 to TRBJ1-4; 8 positions agree with TRBD1. The ends lost 6 bases at V and 4 bases at J; junction bases unmatched: 1. The CDR3 extends over 13 amino acids. CDR1 and CDR2 from the germline V gene are MNHNY and SVGAGI (reference sequence). The CDR3 reads CASSDRGNEKLFF. CDR3 DNA: TGTGCCAGCAGCGACAGGGGTAATGAAAAACTGTTTTTT.

This sequence joins TRBV7-2 and TRBJ1-6; tentative D call: TRBD1 (6 bases). The V end was cut by 1 base, the J end by 10 bases, with 14 bases between. Germline assignment: CDR1 SGHTA and CDR2 FQGNSA. The length of the CDR3 is 15 residues. The CDR3, as DNA: TGTGCCAGCAGCTTAGAGGTCAGGGGAAGCTCACCCCTCCACTTT. Its protein is CASSLEVRGSSPLHF.

The chain has TRBV7-9 and TRBJ2-5; D may match TRBD1 or TRBD2 (5 bases each). Germline CDR1 SEHNR, CDR2 FQNEAQ (reference sequence). The CDR3 length is 13 residues. Trimming cost V 6 bases and J 6 bases, with 14 bases left between them. The CDR3 DNA sequence: TGTGCCAGCAGGGGGAACCTGGGACAGACCCAGTACTTC. Translated, it gives CASRGNLGQTQYF.